A selection of T cell receptor delta chains follows, all from one sample in a study of γδ T cells in repeated Plasmodium falciparum infection. TCRdb reapplied CATT to the multiplex PCR reads. The data hold under 60,000 delta-chain clones, with around 1.6% observed a single time. The sample consisted of gamma-delta T cells from blood. Source of these receptors: a pool of human donors (malaria-infected and uninfected, not separated). CDR3s include the opening cysteine and the closing phenylalanine or tryptophan. The D gene is left open where the match is weak. The size entry is marked missing in some rows and otherwise reads once, few, many or a size class.

D: TRDD3
size: many
V: TRDV1
J: TRDJ1
CDR3: CALWVPHSTGGCGRDKLIF
DNA: TGTGCTCTGTGGGTTCCTCATAGTACTGGGGGATGTGGTCGAGATAAACTCATCTTT

D: TRDD3
size: -
V: TRDV1
J: TRDJ1
CDR3: CAIGELTGSGYGADKLIF
DNA: TGTGCTATTGGGGAGCTAACGGGTTCAGGATACGGAGCCGATAAACTCATCTTT

D: -
size: many
V: TRDV1
J: TRDJ1
CDR3: CALGNYLFPSYFTDKLIF
DNA: TGTGCTCTTGGGAATTACCTCTTCCCGTCTTACTTCACCGATAAACTCATCTTT

D: TRDD3
size: many
V: TRDV1
J: TRDJ1
CDR3: CALGSPNWGDSTDKLIF
DNA: TGTGCTCTTGGGTCCCCTAATTGGGGGGATAGTACCGATAAACTCATCTTT

D: TRDD3
size: many
V: TRDV1
J: TRDJ1
CDR3: CALGELRAPGPGGYARGDKLIF
DNA: TGTGCTCTTGGGGAACTCCGCGCCCCAGGTCCTGGGGGATACGCGAGGGGCGATAAACTCATCTTT

D: -
size: many
V: TRDV2
J: TRDJ1
CDR3: CACDTVGTYTDKLIF
DNA: TGTGCCTGTGACACCGTAGGGACCTACACCGATAAACTCATCTTT

D: TRDD3
size: many
V: TRDV1
J: TRDJ1
CDR3: CALGEPTAPRGPHSCWGIRQTDKLIF
DNA: TGTGCTCTTGGGGAACCGACCGCCCCAAGAGGTCCTCACTCCTGCTGGGGGATACGTCAGACCGATAAACTCATCTTT

D: -
size: many
V: TRDV1
J: TRDJ1
CDR3: CALGEPRPRYTDKLIF
DNA: TGTGCTCTTGGGGAACCCCGTCCCCGGTACACCGATAAACTCATCTTT

D: TRDD3
size: many
V: TRDV1
J: TRDJ1
CDR3: CALWEQAFNWLLGDTTDKLIF
DNA: TGTGCTCTTTGGGAACAGGCTTTCAATTGGCTGCTGGGGGATACGACCGATAAACTCATCTTT

D: -
size: many
V: TRDV1
J: TRDJ1
CDR3: CALAIRYKRSTDKLIF
DNA: TGTGCTCTCGCCATTAGGTATAAGCGATCCACCGATAAACTCATCTTT

D: TRDD3
size: many
V: TRDV1
J: TRDJ1
CDR3: CALGGNAPTSYPITGGPDTDKLIF
DNA: TGTGCTCTTGGGGGAAATGCCCCCACTTCCTATCCAATTACTGGGGGACCCGACACCGATAAACTCATCTTT

D: TRDD3
size: medium-sized
V: TRDV1
J: TRDJ1
CDR3: CALGELPGIKLIF
DNA: TGTGCTCTTGGGGAACTTCCGGGGATAAAACTCATCTTT

D: TRDD3
size: many
V: TRDV1
J: TRDJ1
CDR3: CALGEQSRLPGGYVLLYTDKLIF
DNA: TGTGCTCTTGGGGAACAATCCCGCCTACCTGGGGGATACGTCCTGTTATACACCGATAAACTCATCTTT

D: TRDD3
size: many
V: TRDV2
J: TRDJ1
CDR3: CACDTLVGDTSDKLIF
DNA: TGTGCCTGTGACACCTTGGTGGGGGATACGTCCGATAAACTCATCTTT

D: TRDD3
size: many
V: TRDV1
J: TRDJ1
CDR3: CALGERLYWGRDRLPPYTDKLIF
DNA: TGTGCTCTTGGGGAACGACTGTACTGGGGACGGGATCGCCTCCCCCCGTACACCGATAAACTCATCTTC

D: -
size: medium-sized
V: TRDV1
J: TRDJ3
CDR3: CALGVNHRPWDTRQMFF
DNA: TGTGCTCTTGGGGTAAACCACAGGCCCTGGGACACCCGACAGATGTTTTTC

D: -
size: many
V: TRDV1
J: TRDJ1
CDR3: CALGEPVLPEGADKLIF
DNA: TGTGCTCTTGGGGAGCCCGTCCTACCGGAGGGCGCCGATAAACTCATCTTT

D: TRDD3
size: many
V: TRDV2
J: TRDJ1
CDR3: CACAPVYTGGYGVTDKLIF
DNA: TGTGCCTGTGCGCCCGTCTATACTGGGGGATACGGGGTCACCGATAAACTCATCTTT

D: -
size: many
V: TRDV1
J: TRDJ1
CDR3: CALWEPNQTDKLIF
DNA: TGTGCTCTTTGGGAACCCAACCAAACCGATAAACTCATCTTT

D: TRDD3
size: many
V: TRAV29/DV5
J: TRDJ1
CDR3: CAASALRPLPYWGTLPIPYTDKLIF
DNA: TGTGCAGCAAGCGCGTTAAGGCCTCTACCTTACTGGGGGACACTCCCCATACCGTACACCGATAAACTCATCTTT

D: -
size: few
V: TRDV3
J: TRDJ1
CDR3: CALRGSKLIF
DNA: TGTGCCCTTCGAGGGAGTAAACTCATCTTT

D: -
size: many
V: TRDV1
J: TRDJ1
CDR3: CALGAPSYPLPLQREYMGKLIF
DNA: TGTGCTCTTGGGGCACCTTCGTATCCATTACCGCTCCAGAGGGAATATATGGGTAAACTCATCTTT

D: TRDD3
size: many
V: TRDV1
J: TRDJ1
CDR3: CALGERSRGLPSGGYTDKLIF
DNA: TGTGCTCTTGGGGAACGGTCTCGAGGGCTACCTTCTGGGGGATACACCGATAAACTCATCTTT

D: -
size: many
V: TRDV2
J: TRDJ1
CDR3: CACDTVKGGHDRIPDKLIF
DNA: TGTGCCTGTGACACCGTTAAGGGGGGCCACGATCGAATCCCGGATAAACTCATCTTT

D: TRDD3
size: many
V: TRDV2
J: TRDJ1
CDR3: CACDTVVGDTLTDTDKLIF
DNA: TGTGCCTGTGACACCGTGGTGGGGGATACGCTTACGGACACCGATAAACTCATCTTT

D: TRDD3
size: medium-sized
V: TRDV1
J: TRDJ1
CDR3: CALGEPSPPKYWGLTDKLIF
DNA: TGTGCTCTTGGGGAACCCAGCCCTCCCAAATACTGGGGGCTCACCGATAAACTCATCTTT